These 21 T cell receptor beta chains originate from one sample sequenced in a study of blood T cells in healthy people across ages. It was with a sample-barcoded 5' primer and a J-beta primer mix that a second PCR of roughly 7 to 12 cycles was run. TCRdb called the 5' RACE reads again in MiXCR, with one record for every CDR3 protein. The repertoire holds fewer than 750,000 distinct CDR3 sequences, with more than 45% as singletons. The sequencing sample was made of blood. The receptors derive from a woman at least 80 years old in good health.

This clonotype occurred many times. The V and J genes are TRBV27 and TRBJ2-7; D unresolved. V was shortened by 3 bases and J by 0 bases, with 9 bases between the two germline ends. The CDR3 has 14 amino acids. Germline V lookup: CDR1 MNHEY, CDR2 SMNVEV (reference sequence). CDR3 sequence reads: CASSFGSASYEQYF. The CDR3 coding sequence is TGTGCCAGCAGTTTTGGTTCTGCCTCCTACGAGCAGTACTTC.

This clonotype was counted many times. The chain combines TRBV7-2 with TRBJ2-7; 9 positions agree with TRBD2. Unmatched junction bases numbered 5, after V lost 1 base and J lost 4 bases. The CDR3 totals 15 residues. The germline V gene has CDR1 SGHTA and CDR2 FQGNSA. CDR3 in DNA: TGTGCCAGCAGCTTAGTAGGCGGGAGGGCTTACGAGCAGTACTTC. Protein sequence: CASSLVGGRAYEQYF.

This chain uses TRBV20-1 with TRBJ2-7; 10 bases match TRBD2. The CDR3 loop spans 16 amino acids. CDR1 is DFQATT and CDR2 is SNEGSKA in the germline V gene (reference sequence). Losses at the gene ends were 3 bases for V and 7 bases for J; bases not matched to a gene: 15. The CDR3 coding sequence is TGCAGTGCTAGCTCACTAGCGGGATATTCCTACAATGAGCAGTACTTC. Translating it yields CSASSLAGYSYNEQYF.

The V call is TRBV12-3 or TRBV12-4, the J call TRBJ1-2; D is ambiguous. CDR3 length equals 12 residues. Trimming cost V 8 bases and J 1 base, with 8 bases left between them. The CDR3: CASDGHNYGYTF. The CDR3 bases are TGTGCCAGCGACGGCCATAACTATGGCTACACCTTC.

This clonotype has a handful of counts. The rearrangement joins TRBV2 to TRBJ2-7, with a weak D call TRBD1 (5 bases). Germline values: CDR1 SNHLY, CDR2 FYNNEI. The V and J ends lost 2 bases and 7 bases respectively, with 9 bases between them. The CDR3 is 12 amino acids. CDR3: CASSEQDNEQYF. In DNA form, the CDR3 reads TGTGCCAGCAGTGAACAGGACAATGAGCAGTACTTC.

This clonotype has just a few counts. The junction differs from germline at one of its ends, possibly a read error. This chain uses TRBV6-5 with TRBJ1-2; the D gene is possibly TRBD1 (5 bases). In germline, CDR1 is MNHEY, CDR2 SVGAGI. There are 16 residues in the CDR3. CDR3 sequence reads: CASSYTQSQGRGGYTF. The DNA of the CDR3 is TGTGCCAGTAGTTACACCCAAAGTCAGGGTCGCGGTGGCTACACCTTC.

Concerning this clonotype itself: A much larger clone lies one base from this, so it may be a read error. The chain uses TRBV3-1 and TRBJ1-2, with 7 bases that match TRBD1. J lost 6 bases, V lost 4 bases, and 11 bases had no gene match. CDR1 is LGHDT and CDR2 is YNNKEL in the germline V gene (reference sequence). This CDR3 comprises 15 residues. The CDR3 is CASSPGEGQHHGYTF. The CDR3 DNA reads TGTGCCAGCAGCCCGGGAGAGGGACAGCACCATGGCTACACCTTC.

This clonotype was picked up many times. The chain is built from TRBV6-6 and TRBJ1-4; D uncertain. V lost 2 bases and J 8 bases, leaving 9 bases between the germline ends. The CDR3 runs 13 residues. Germline CDR1 MNHNY, CDR2 SVGAGI (reference sequence). The CDR3 reads CASSYGVQEKLFF. Written as DNA, the CDR3 is TGTGCCAGCAGTTACGGGGTTCAGGAAAAACTGTTTTTT.

This clonotype was recorded at least ten times. The rearrangement uses TRBV21-1 and TRBJ2-3; TRBD2 is the table's D call and was not checked against the DNA. TRBV21-1 is given as a pseudogene. CDR3 size: 16 residues. This CDR3 is CASRDEAGGPRDTQYF. The DNA of the CDR3 is TGTGCCAGCAGAGACGAAGCGGGGGGGCCTCGAGATACGCAGTATTTT.

For this clonotype: With a much larger clone just one base away, this may be a read error. The CDR3 loop is CASSSGRRQDIQYF. The CDR3 DNA sequence: TGTGCCAGCAGCTCAGGACGGCGGCAAGACATTCAGTACTTC. The V and J genes are TRBV11-1 and TRBJ2-7; D uncertain. The end of the DNA is better explained by TRBJ2-4, so the J call may be wrong. The CDR3 totals 14 residues. Germline-derived CDR1 and CDR2 are SGHAT and FQDESV (reference sequence).

There are many counts of this clonotype. The chain employs TRBV5-1 and TRBJ2-1; tentative D call: TRBD1 (5 bases). The CDR3 length is 16 residues. The germline CDR1 and CDR2 sequences are SGHRS and YFSETQ. V was shortened by 0 bases and J by 1 base, with 11 bases between the two germline ends. CDR3 DNA sequence: TGCGCCAGCAGCTTGGATCATGACAGATCCTACAATGAGCAGTTCTTC. It yields the protein CASSLDHDRSYNEQFF.

Only a few counts were recorded for this clonotype. The chain recombines TRBV10-3 with TRBJ2-3, with 9 bases that match TRBD1. The germline gives CDR1 ENHRY, CDR2 SYGVKD. This CDR3 is built from 15 residues. V shed 8 bases, J shed 3 bases, and the junction held 9 bases outside the gene matches. The CDR3 region has the DNA TGTGCCATCCGCCAGGGACAGGGTATTACAGATACGCAGTATTTT. This sequence encodes CAIRQGQGITDTQYF.

A word on this clonotype: This may be a read error, as it is one base from a much larger clone. The chain is built from TRBV27 and TRBJ2-7; a possible D gene is TRBD1 (6 bases). The V gene lost 6 bases and the J gene lost 6 bases, with 12 bases spanning the gap. CDR1 is MNHEY, CDR2 SMNVEV, per germline (reference sequence). There are 12 residues in the CDR3. DNA for the CDR3: TGTGCCAGCAGCTCCCAGGGGAGCGAGCAGTACTTC. It encodes CASSSQGSEQYF.

This chain uses TRBV12-3 or TRBV12-4 with TRBJ1-5; D may be TRBD1 (5 bases). The CDR3 is 15 residues long. V was shortened by 7 bases and J by 1 base, with 14 bases between the two germline ends. The CDR3 DNA reads as TGTGCCAGCATCATAGGGGCCTTAAGCAATCAGCCCCAGCATTTT. As protein: CASIIGALSNQPQHF.

To note about this clonotype: A much larger clone lies a single base off, so this may be a read error. The chain recombines TRBV12-3 or TRBV12-4 with TRBJ2-1, with TRBD1 matching over 7 bases. The CDR3 totals 14 residues. Trimming took 5 bases from V and 13 from J; bases not matched to a gene: 14. For the CDR3, the DNA is TGTGCCAGCAGTCTATTGACAGGGCAAGAGACCCAGTTCTTC. This sequence encodes CASSLLTGQETQFF.

The V gene is TRBV11-2, the J gene TRBJ2-7, with TRBD2 matching 9 bases. Looked up from germline, CDR1 is SGHAT and CDR2 is FQNNGV. Trimming at V came to 6 bases and at J to 5 bases, leaving 14 bases not matched to a gene. This CDR3 is built from 16 residues. Here the CDR3 DNA reads TGTGCCAGCAGTCAGTCAATTGGACTAGCGACAGACGAGCAGTACTTC. Translating it yields CASSQSIGLATDEQYF.

This clonotype was seen a few times. This clone may be a read error of a much larger clone one base away. This sequence joins TRBV9 and TRBJ2-1; 11 bases fit TRBD2. The end of the DNA fits TRBJ2-7 better, so the J call may be wrong. Per germline, CDR1 SGDLS and CDR2 YYNGEE. CDR3 length equals 15 residues. The CDR3 DNA reads as TGTGCCAGCAGCGATAGCGGGGGGGCATACAATGAGCAGTACTTC. It yields the protein CASSDSGGAYNEQYF.

This clonotype occurred many times. The V and J genes are TRBV28 and TRBJ2-2, with 8 nucleotides matching TRBD2. The length of the CDR3 is 15 residues. J lost 6 bases, V lost 6 bases, and 9 bases had no gene match. The germline V gene encodes CDR1 MDHEN and CDR2 SYDVKM. CDR3 amino acids: CASSLGLGEAGELFF. CDR3 sequence (DNA): TGTGCCAGCAGCCTGGGACTAGGAGAGGCCGGGGAGCTGTTTTTT. Combining the CDR3 with reference TRBV28 and TRBJ2-2 gives the whole variable domain DVKVTQSSRYLVKRTGEKVFLECVQDMDHENMFWYRQDPGLGLRLIYFSYDVKMKEKGDIPEGYSVSREKKERFSLILESASTNQTSMYLCASSLGLGEAGELFFGEGSRLTVL.

The CDR3: CASSPVGFETQYF. In DNA, the CDR3 is TGTGCCAGCAGCCCCGTAGGGTTCGAAACCCAGTACTTC. The chain carries TRBV2 and TRBJ2-5; no definite D call. Germline CDR1 is SNHLY and CDR2 is FYNNEI. V gave up 6 bases and J gave up 8 bases, with 16 bases separating them. The CDR3 covers 13 residues.

This clonotype is a singleton in its sample. A single base separates this from a much larger clone, so it may be a read error. The chain combines TRBV5-6 with TRBJ2-7, with a tentative D call TRBD1 (6 bases). The CDR3 sequence is 14 residues long. Trimming stripped 4 bases from V and 7 bases from J, with 18 bases between. The germline V gene encodes CDR1 SGHDT and CDR2 YYEEEE. Here the CDR3 reads CASSPGHSYNEQYF. The CDR3 DNA follows: TGTGCCAGCAGCCCGGGACACTCCTACAATGAGCAGTACTTC.

The chain employs TRBV2 and TRBJ1-4; TRBD1 agrees at 8 bases. Unmatched junction bases numbered 4, after V lost 4 bases and J lost 3 bases. The CDR3 is 15 amino acids. Germline assignment: CDR1 SNHLY and CDR2 FYNNEI. The CDR3 DNA reads as TGTGCCAGCAGTGGTTTGACAGGGGCTAATGAAAAACTGTTTTTT. Protein product: CASSGLTGANEKLFF. The whole variable domain, filled in from reference TRBV2 and TRBJ1-4, reads EPEVTQTPSHQVTQMGQEVILRCVPISNHLYFYWYRQILGQKVEFLVSFYNNEISEKSEIFDDQFSVERPDGSNFTLKIRSTKLEDSAMYFCASSGLTGANEKLFFGSGTQLSVL.